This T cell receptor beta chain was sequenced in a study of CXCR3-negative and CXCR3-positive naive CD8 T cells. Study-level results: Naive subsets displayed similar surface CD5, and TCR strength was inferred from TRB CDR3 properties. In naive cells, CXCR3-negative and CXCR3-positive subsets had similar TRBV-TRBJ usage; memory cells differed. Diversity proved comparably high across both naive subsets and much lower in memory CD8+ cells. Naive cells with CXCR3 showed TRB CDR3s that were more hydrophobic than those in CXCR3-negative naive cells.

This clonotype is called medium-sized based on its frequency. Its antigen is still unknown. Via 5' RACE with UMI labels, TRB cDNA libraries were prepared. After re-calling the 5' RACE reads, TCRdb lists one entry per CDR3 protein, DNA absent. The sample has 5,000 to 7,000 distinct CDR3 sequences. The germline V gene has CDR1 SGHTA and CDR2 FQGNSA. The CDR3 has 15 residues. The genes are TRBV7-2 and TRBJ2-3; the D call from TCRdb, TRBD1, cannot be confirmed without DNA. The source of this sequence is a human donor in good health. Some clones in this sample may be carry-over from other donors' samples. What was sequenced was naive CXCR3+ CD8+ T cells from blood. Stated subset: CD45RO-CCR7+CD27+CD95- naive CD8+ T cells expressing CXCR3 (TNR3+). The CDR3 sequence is CASSFGAGGTDTQYF.